These T cell receptor beta chains were read from a single sample in a study of T-cell reconstitution after alpha-beta-depleted transplantation in children. TCRdb re-analysed the PCR reads in MiXCR, keeping a single row per CDR3 protein. The sample lists hundreds of thousands of distinct CDR3 sequences; roughly a tenth were seen once. Material: PBMCs from the stem cell graft donor, obtained from the stem cell graft. The receptors were sampled from a human donor who donated a stem cell graft to a child with acute myeloid leukemia. Both conserved end residues are part of each CDR3. Fields, in order: V gene, D gene, J gene, CDR3 length, CDR3 protein. A D gene is named only where the DNA matches it firmly.

v_gene: TRBV3-1
d_gene: .
j_gene: TRBJ1-1
len: 13
CDR3aa: CASSHASNTEAFF

v_gene: TRBV29-1
d_gene: .
j_gene: TRBJ1-2
len: 13
CDR3aa: CSVAGPQRYGYTF

v_gene: TRBV20-1
d_gene: TRBD2
j_gene: TRBJ2-1
len: 18
CDR3aa: CSAYKIGGGGGSYNEQFF

v_gene: TRBV13
d_gene: TRBD1
j_gene: TRBJ1-4
len: 16
CDR3aa: CASSLGGGALNEKLFF

v_gene: TRBV29-1
d_gene: .
j_gene: TRBJ2-3
len: 12
CDR3aa: CSVEGGADTQYF

v_gene: TRBV28
d_gene: .
j_gene: TRBJ2-7
len: 14
CDR3aa: CASSPIGPSYEQYF

v_gene: TRBV5-1
d_gene: .
j_gene: TRBJ1-1
len: 15
CDR3aa: CASSLGSAWSTEAFF

v_gene: TRBV4-2
d_gene: TRBD1
j_gene: TRBJ1-5
len: 15
CDR3aa: CASSQSGGADQPQHF

v_gene: TRBV4-2
d_gene: TRBD2
j_gene: TRBJ2-7
len: 18
CDR3aa: CASSQETGTSGSRYEQYF

v_gene: TRBV27
d_gene: TRBD1
j_gene: TRBJ1-2
len: 16
CDR3aa: CASSAVPGTGGDGYTF

v_gene: TRBV6-1
d_gene: .
j_gene: TRBJ1-1
len: 13
CDR3aa: CASREVVNTEAFF

v_gene: TRBV6-2/TRBV6-3
d_gene: .
j_gene: TRBJ2-3
len: 13
CDR3aa: CASTGQGGYTQYF

v_gene: TRBV7-8
d_gene: TRBD1
j_gene: TRBJ2-7
len: 14
CDR3aa: CASSLEQGAYEQYF

v_gene: TRBV7-2
d_gene: .
j_gene: TRBJ2-3
len: 16
CDR3aa: CASSLARRPSTDTQYF

v_gene: TRBV12-3/TRBV12-4
d_gene: .
j_gene: TRBJ2-1
len: 15
CDR3aa: CASSLGRRSYNEQFF

v_gene: TRBV12-3/TRBV12-4
d_gene: .
j_gene: TRBJ2-5
len: 14
CDR3aa: CASSPTRSGETQYF

v_gene: TRBV7-9
d_gene: TRBD2
j_gene: TRBJ2-1
len: 16
CDR3aa: CASSSILAGSYNEQFF

v_gene: TRBV29-1
d_gene: TRBD2
j_gene: TRBJ2-7
len: 12
CDR3aa: CSFSSGRGEQYF

v_gene: TRBV29-1
d_gene: .
j_gene: TRBJ2-7
len: 12
CDR3aa: CSVVRQGYEQYF

v_gene: TRBV9
d_gene: .
j_gene: TRBJ2-3
len: 15
CDR3aa: CASSVGAGSSDTQYF

v_gene: TRBV7-2
d_gene: .
j_gene: TRBJ2-1
len: 14
CDR3aa: CASSFERVYNEQFF

v_gene: TRBV6-1
d_gene: .
j_gene: TRBJ2-1
len: 15
CDR3aa: CASSLLEGVRDEQFF

v_gene: TRBV18
d_gene: TRBD1
j_gene: TRBJ2-2
len: 16
CDR3aa: CASSPWQGANTGELFF

v_gene: TRBV20-1
d_gene: TRBD1
j_gene: TRBJ2-1
len: 20
CDR3aa: CSAPKKAGTGGPWANNEQFF

v_gene: TRBV12-3/TRBV12-4
d_gene: .
j_gene: TRBJ1-1
len: 14
CDR3aa: CASSLGSGRTEAFF

v_gene: TRBV20-1
d_gene: .
j_gene: TRBJ2-2
len: 12
CDR3aa: CSAFRGTGELFF

v_gene: TRBV30
d_gene: .
j_gene: TRBJ1-5
len: 13
CDR3aa: CASAGQGNQPQHF

v_gene: TRBV29-1
d_gene: .
j_gene: TRBJ2-3
len: 13
CDR3aa: CSGVGGGTDTQYF

v_gene: TRBV7-6
d_gene: TRBD1
j_gene: TRBJ1-6
len: 15
CDR3aa: CASSSEGAGNSPLHF

v_gene: TRBV5-1
d_gene: .
j_gene: TRBJ1-1
len: 16
CDR3aa: CASSPGAGPVGTEAFF

v_gene: TRBV14
d_gene: TRBD2
j_gene: TRBJ2-1
len: 15
CDR3aa: CASSQEALAGDEQFF

v_gene: TRBV3-1
d_gene: .
j_gene: TRBJ2-1
len: 14
CDR3aa: CASSQDWFRLEQFF

v_gene: TRBV7-2
d_gene: TRBD1
j_gene: TRBJ1-1
len: 16
CDR3aa: CASSLGYGQGDTEAFF

v_gene: TRBV7-9
d_gene: .
j_gene: TRBJ1-2
len: 12
CDR3aa: CASSLGRETYTF

v_gene: TRBV10-3
d_gene: TRBD1
j_gene: TRBJ1-2
len: 14
CDR3aa: CASNTGTEVIGYTF

v_gene: TRBV7-3
d_gene: .
j_gene: TRBJ2-7
len: 19
CDR3aa: CASSFRGWGGRQGSYEQYF

v_gene: TRBV6-1
d_gene: TRBD2
j_gene: TRBJ2-7
len: 14
CDR3aa: CASGLGTRVNEQYF

v_gene: TRBV29-1
d_gene: .
j_gene: TRBJ2-7
len: 13
CDR3aa: CSVDGDTSYEQYF

v_gene: TRBV7-2
d_gene: .
j_gene: TRBJ2-1
len: 14
CDR3aa: CASSVGLFYNEQFF

v_gene: TRBV5-1
d_gene: TRBD2
j_gene: TRBJ2-5
len: 16
CDR3aa: CASSFGTSLRVETQYF

v_gene: TRBV7-6
d_gene: TRBD1
j_gene: TRBJ2-3
len: 15
CDR3aa: CASTWGDRGTDTQYF

v_gene: TRBV6-1
d_gene: .
j_gene: TRBJ1-5
len: 14
CDR3aa: CASFPGWSNQPQHF

v_gene: TRBV5-1
d_gene: TRBD2
j_gene: TRBJ2-7
len: 15
CDR3aa: CATAPDAGGPYEQYF

v_gene: TRBV6-5
d_gene: TRBD1
j_gene: TRBJ1-6
len: 14
CDR3aa: CASWGDSLRSPLHF

v_gene: TRBV14
d_gene: .
j_gene: TRBJ1-6
len: 15
CDR3aa: CASSQGRGPSSPLHF

v_gene: TRBV6-5
d_gene: TRBD2
j_gene: TRBJ2-7
len: 15
CDR3aa: CASSYSGGVSYEQYF